This TCR beta chain was found in a study of control samples from healthy donors and cancer patients. Per the germline V gene, CDR1 is MDHEN and CDR2 is SYDVKM. The CDR3 loop spans 15 amino acids. V lost 5 bases and J lost 4; bases outside the gene matches: 8. Sequencing was performed with immunoSEQ multiplex PCR; in TCRdb, only in-frame clones are kept and a portion is missing. Found here are 30,000 to 35,000 clones, roughly 94% of them singletons; the top ten hold about 6.9%. V gene TRBV28 combines with J gene TRBJ2-1, with 7 nucleotides matching TRBD1. This receptor was taken from a man in his sixties in good health. Sequenced: blood. CDR3 bases: TGTGCCAGCAGTACCCCGGGACAGAAGTACAATGAGCAGTTCTTC. Amino acid sequence: CASSTPGQKYNEQFF.